Included here is one T cell receptor beta chain sequence, with context. The target of this receptor is not known. Base qualities are missing; no much larger clone stands one base away. The collaborating institutions used their own protocols to collect whole blood in K2EDTA tubes. For TCRbeta analysis, collaborators shipped samples as frozen whole blood, isolated PBMCs, or DNA extracted from either of those sample types. V and J are trimmed by 0 bases and 2 bases, and the gene matches miss 6 bases of the junction. The CDR1 and CDR2 encoded by the germline V gene are SGHDT and YYEEEE. Reading from cysteine to phenylalanine, the CDR3 counts 16 amino acids. Left in the record is the CDR3 DNA by itself, 48 bases read in frame from the first base. The sample originates from a study of blood T cell repertoires in COVID-19 (dated by TCRdb to the early 2020s). General notes on the study: Collaborator samples came from the United States, Italy and Spain and covered acute and convalescent phases of COVID-19. The prospective study material was composed of cDNA or gDNA derived from T cells, B-cell-depleted T cells, or PBMCs. The repertoires were made available in a free public database intended to serve as a resource for research on the immune response to SARS-CoV-2. Samples came from the ongoing ImmuneRACE study (first 160 participants) plus 1,254 subjects from 6 global collaborators. Subjects who had been exposed to COVID-19, were actively infected with it, or had recovered from it provided the deeply sampled blood TCRbeta repertoires that made up the dataset. Where available, HLA class I and class II types were taken from metadata supplied by the sample provider and were not determined by assay-based typing. Sample metadata almost always included a de-identified subject ID, COVID-19 status, age in years and sex.

Points the paper makes about the study in general: How much clinical and demographic metadata was included differed by source and by participant, and the metadata was provided uncurated.

The immunoSEQ Assay, a bias-controlled multiplex PCR, was used to amplify TCRbeta CDR3 regions from genomic DNA. On the study's bioinformatics: Within the assay, amplification of reference gene primers was used to estimate how many nucleated cells each sample contained. To quantify the absolute abundance of each unique TCRbeta CDR3 rearrangement, sequence reads were collapsed and filtered. For each sample, productive Simpson clonality was calculated as the square root of Simpson's diversity index over productive rearrangements. TCRdb holds this immuneACCESS table with in-frame rearrangements only. Some clones are missing; in checked studies, unresolved V genes explain under half, and the rest has no known cause. V and J calls and clone size are given by that table; D and trimming were obtained from the DNA. The sample profile shows about 82,000 clones; 74% of them were found once. The ten biggest clones cover about 2.5% of the sample.

This sequence originates from a human donor with acute or convalescent COVID-19. The donor label of this sample is uncertain. Material: peripheral blood. The chain is assembled from TRBV5-6 and TRBJ2-7, with 9 middle bases fitting TRBD1. The CDR3 reads as follows: CASSLVRDRDTYEQYF. The sequence in DNA is TGTGCCAGCAGCTTGGTCCGGGACAGGGACACCTACGAGCAGTACTTC.